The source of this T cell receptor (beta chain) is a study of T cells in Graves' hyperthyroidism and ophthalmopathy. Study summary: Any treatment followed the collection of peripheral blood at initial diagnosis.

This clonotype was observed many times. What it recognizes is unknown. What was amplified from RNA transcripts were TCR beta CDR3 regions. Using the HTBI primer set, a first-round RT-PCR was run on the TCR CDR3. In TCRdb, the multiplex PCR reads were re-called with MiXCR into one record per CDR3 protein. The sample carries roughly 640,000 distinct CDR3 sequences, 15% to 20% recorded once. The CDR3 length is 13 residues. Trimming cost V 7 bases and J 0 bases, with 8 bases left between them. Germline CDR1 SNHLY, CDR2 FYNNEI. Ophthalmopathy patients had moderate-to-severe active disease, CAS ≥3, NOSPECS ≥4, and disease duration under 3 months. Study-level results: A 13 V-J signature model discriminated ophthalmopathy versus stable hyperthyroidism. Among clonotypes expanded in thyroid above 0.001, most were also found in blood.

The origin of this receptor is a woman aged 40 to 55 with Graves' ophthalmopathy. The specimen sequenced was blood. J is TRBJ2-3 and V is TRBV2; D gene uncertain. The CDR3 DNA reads TGTGCCAGCATCCTGGACAGCACAGATACGCAGTATTTT. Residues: CASILDSTDTQYF.